The 16 T cell receptor beta chains given below trace back to one sample, sequenced in a study of siplizumab effects on memory and regulatory T cells (dated by TCRdb to the late 2010s). Receptor amplification or capture employed the immunoSEQ multiplex PCR assay. The source is immuneACCESS, and TCRdb retained only in-frame sequences with V and J called. Part of the clones is not carried over; for the studies checked, unresolved V genes explain less than half of this, and the remainder is unexplained. The sample data list roughly 100,000 clones, and around 90% of these were observed just once. Around 12% of the sample comes from the top ten. Sequenced material: non-Treg CD4+ T cells sorted from blood. The sample's cell subset or site label, decoded: FACS-sorted unstimulated CD4+ non-regulatory T cells. These receptors were collected from a human donor in good health.

This chain connects TRBV5-1 to TRBJ2-2, with a possible D match to TRBD2 (6 bases). Germline values: CDR1 SGHRS, CDR2 YFSETQ. The CDR3 is 15 residues long. The germline V and J ends were trimmed by 4 bases and 3 bases, with 13 bases remaining between them. The CDR3 sequence: CASSLARGDTGELFF. CDR3 in DNA: TGCGCCAGCAGCCTGGCGCGCGGGGACACCGGGGAGCTGTTTTTT.

This chain uses TRBV9 with TRBJ2-1; the match to TRBD2 covers 7 bases. V trimming: 4 bases; J trimming: 7 bases; junction bases outside the gene matches: 11. The CDR3 spans 15 residues. Per germline, CDR1 SGDLS and CDR2 YYNGEE. For the CDR3, the DNA is TGTGCCAGCAGCCCCCGGAGTAGCGGGTTTAATGAGCAGTTCTTC. Translated: CASSPRSSGFNEQFF.

The rearrangement joins TRBV6-1 to TRBJ1-5; D gene uncertain. Trimming pared 0 bases from V and 0 bases from J, leaving 9 bases between. Germline CDR1 MNHNS, CDR2 SASEGT. This CDR3 comprises 16 residues. CDR3 sequence: CASSEAGVNSNQPQHF. The CDR3 nucleotides are TGTGCCAGCAGTGAAGCGGGTGTGAATAGCAATCAGCCCCAGCATTTT.

The chain combines TRBV5-1 with TRBJ1-5; no firm D call. CDR3 length: 16 residues. The germline CDR1 and CDR2 sequences are SGHRS and YFSETQ. V lost 0 bases and J lost 0, with 10 bases in between. DNA for the CDR3: TGCGCCAGCAGCTTGGGGACTGACTATAGCAATCAGCCCCAGCATTTT. Its translation is CASSLGTDYSNQPQHF. The full variable domain, with the rest looked up from reference TRBV5-1 and TRBJ1-5, is KAGVTQTPRYLIKTRGQQVTLSCSPISGHRSVSWYQQTPGQGLQFLFEYFSETQRNKGNFPGRFSGRQFSNSRSEMNVSTLELGDSALYLCASSLGTDYSNQPQHFGDGTRLSIL.

V and J are TRBV5-4 and TRBJ2-7; D is unresolved. CDR3 length: 15 residues. Trimming took off 4 bases at V and 0 bases at J, with 14 bases between the two ends. Germline V CDR1 and CDR2: SGHNT, YYREEE (reference sequence). Here the CDR3 DNA reads TGTGCCAGCAGCCCCCCGGGCGCAGTCTCCTACGAGCAGTACTTC. It codes for CASSPPGAVSYEQYF.

The table lists this clone with a count of one. The rearrangement links TRBV27 to TRBJ1-6; D ambiguous. Germline CDR1 reads MNHEY; CDR2 reads SMNVEV (reference sequence). V was clipped by 4 bases and J by 9 bases, with 16 bases between them. The CDR3 length is 15 residues. The CDR3 sequence is CASSWRLRGISPLHF. CDR3 nucleotide sequence: TGTGCCAGCAGTTGGAGGCTTCGCGGGATTTCACCCCTCCACTTT.

The chain uses TRBV19 and TRBJ1-5; unclear D gene. Trimming left V 5 bases short and J 6 bases short, with 8 bases between. Germline-derived CDR1 and CDR2 are LNHDA and SQIVND (reference sequence). The CDR3 consists of 12 residues. The DNA of the CDR3 is TGTGCCAGTAGTCCAAAGTTTCAGCCCCAGCATTTT. Amino acid sequence: CASSPKFQPQHF.

CDR3 nucleotide sequence: TGTGCCAGCACAGGGACGGGCAATCAGCCCCAGCATTTT. Protein: CASTGTGNQPQHF. The rearrangement uses TRBV6-1 and TRBJ1-5; D may be TRBD1 (5 bases). With 7 bases removed from V and 2 bases from J, the gap between germline ends came to 9 bases. This CDR3 has 13 residues. Germline-derived CDR1 and CDR2 are MNHNS and SASEGT.

V usage is TRBV5-1 and J usage is TRBJ2-1; 9 positions match TRBD2. The ends lost 1 base at V and 6 bases at J; junction bases unmatched: 5. CDR1 is SGHRS and CDR2 is YFSETQ in the germline V gene. The CDR3 extends over 15 amino acids. The CDR3: CASSLSAGGANEQFF. CDR3 nucleotide sequence: TGCGCCAGCAGCTTGTCAGCGGGAGGAGCCAATGAGCAGTTCTTC. The complete variable domain, with remaining parts taken from reference TRBV5-1 and TRBJ2-1, reads KAGVTQTPRYLIKTRGQQVTLSCSPISGHRSVSWYQQTPGQGLQFLFEYFSETQRNKGNFPGRFSGRQFSNSRSEMNVSTLELGDSALYLCASSLSAGGANEQFFGPGTRLTVL.

V and J are TRBV5-1 and TRBJ2-5, with 7 nucleotides matching TRBD1. The CDR3 is 14 residues long. Unmatched junction bases numbered 6, after V lost 2 bases and J lost 5 bases. Germline V gene lookup returns CDR1 SGHRS and CDR2 YFSETQ. The CDR3 is CASSLRQGGETQYF. The CDR3 nucleotides read TGCGCCAGCAGCTTAAGACAGGGCGGGGAGACCCAGTACTTC.

This rearrangement joins TRBV6-1 to TRBJ2-7, with D unresolved. V shed 1 base and J shed 0 bases, with 10 bases lying between them. The CDR3 consists of 15 residues. Germline values: CDR1 MNHNS, CDR2 SASEGT. CDR3 DNA sequence: TGTGCCAGCAGTGAAGGTTGGGCACCCTCCTACGAGCAGTACTTC. As protein: CASSEGWAPSYEQYF.

This chain uses TRBV12-5 with TRBJ2-7; 12 bases fit TRBD2. Germline V gene lookup returns CDR1 LGHNT and CDR2 FRNRAP. Unmatched junction bases numbered 2, after V lost 2 bases and J lost 0 bases. The CDR3 length is 16 residues. CDR3 loop: CASGLRLAGASYEQYF. The CDR3 coding sequence is TGTGCTAGTGGTTTGAGACTAGCGGGGGCCTCCTACGAGCAGTACTTC. The full variable domain, with the rest looked up from reference TRBV12-5 and TRBJ2-7, is DARVTQTPRHKVTEMGQEVTMRCQPILGHNTVFWYRQTMMQGLELLAYFRNRAPLDDSGMPKDRFSAEMPDATLATLKIQPSEPRDSAVYFCASGLRLAGASYEQYFGPGTRLTVT.

The chain employs TRBV30 and TRBJ2-1; TRBD2 agrees at 13 bases. The CDR3 consists of 16 residues. Trimming at V came to 3 bases and at J to 5 bases, leaving 7 bases not matched to a gene. The germline CDR1 and CDR2 sequences are GTSNPN and SVGIG (reference sequence). DNA for the CDR3: TGTGCCTGGAGGACTAGCGGGAGGCCGTGGGACAATGAGCAGTTCTTC. It is translated as CAWRTSGRPWDNEQFF.

The rearrangement joins TRBV19 to TRBJ2-1; 10 bases agree with TRBD2. Germline trimming cut 3 bases from V and 3 bases from J; bases unmatched to any gene: 8. This CDR3 comprises 17 residues. CDR1 and CDR2 from the germline V gene are LNHDA and SQIVND (reference sequence). The CDR3 sequence: CASSIEGSGRLYNEQFF. CDR3 nucleotide sequence: TGTGCCAGTAGTATCGAAGGTAGCGGGAGGCTCTACAATGAGCAGTTCTTC.

The chain links TRBV29-1 to TRBJ2-3; 11 bases line up with TRBD2. CDR3 length: 15 amino acids. Germline V gives CDR1 SQVTM, CDR2 ANQGSEA. Trimming cost V 6 bases and J 0 bases; bases outside gene matches: 5. The CDR3 region is CSVATSGASTDTQYF. The CDR3 DNA reads as TGCAGCGTCGCGACTAGCGGGGCGAGCACAGATACGCAGTATTTT.

The chain carries TRBV7-2 and TRBJ1-5, with D possibly being TRBD1 (6 bases). The CDR3 is 14 amino acids. The germline gives CDR1 SGHTA, CDR2 FQGNSA. Trimming pared 5 bases from V and 4 bases from J, leaving 12 bases between. Written as DNA, the CDR3 is TGTGCCAGCAGCCCGACAGGTACAAATCAGCCCCAGCATTTT. Translation: CASSPTGTNQPQHF.